What follows are 7 T cell receptor beta chains derived from one specimen sequenced in a study of T cells after yellow fever vaccination. TCRdb recomputed calls from the 5' RACE reads with MiXCR, one row per CDR3 protein. Of around 310,000 distinct CDR3 sequences in the sample, roughly 4.3% are singletons; the top ten hold 20% to 30%. The material sequenced was PBMCs, taken 5 days after the yellow fever booster vaccination. These receptors all come from a man younger than 35 who received the YFV17D yellow fever vaccine.

This clonotype was picked up a small number of times. The chain recombines TRBV7-9 with TRBJ2-7; TRBD2 matches 9 bases. From germline, CDR1 is SEHNR and CDR2 FQNEAQ (reference sequence). This CDR3 has 16 residues. J gave up 6 bases and V 3 bases, and 12 bases lay outside the gene matches. The DNA of the CDR3 is TGTGCCAGCAGCTTTTCCGGGACTAGCCTGTTGGGCGAGCAGTACTTC. Protein: CASSFSGTSLLGEQYF.

This clonotype was recorded many times. The CDR3 region is CASSYNGDLFQYF. As DNA, the CDR3 is TGTGCCAGCAGTTACAATGGGGATCTTTTTCAGTACTTC. This chain links TRBV6-5 with TRBJ2-5; D gene unclear. Germline CDR1 reads MNHEY; CDR2 reads SVGAGI. The CDR3 has 13 residues. Trimming took off 2 bases at V and 11 bases at J, with 15 bases between the two ends.

This clonotype was counted only a few times. The chain is built from TRBV6-2 or TRBV6-3 and TRBJ2-7, with unresolved D. This CDR3 region has 14 residues. The V and J ends lost 0 bases and 7 bases respectively, with 13 bases between them. Germline assignment: CDR1 MNHEY and CDR2 SVGEGT. The CDR3 sequence is CASSYSDRAGEQYV. For the CDR3, the DNA is TGTGCCAGCAGTTACTCGGACCGCGCCGGGGAGCAGTACGTC.

There are many counts of this clonotype. V and J are TRBV15 and TRBJ2-5, with D possibly being TRBD1 (5 bases). V dropped 1 base and J dropped 3 bases, with 6 bases sitting between them. The CDR3 totals 13 residues. Germline-derived CDR1 and CDR2 are LNHNV and YYDKDF (reference sequence). CDR3 nucleotides: TGTGCCACCAGCAGAGCCAGGGAAGAGACCCAGTACTTC. Protein sequence: CATSRAREETQYF.

This clonotype appeared a few times. This chain joins TRBV5-1 and TRBJ2-3; no definite D call. Germline V gene data show CDR1 as SGHRS and CDR2 as YFSETQ. The CDR3 length is 14 residues. Trimming shortened V by 4 bases and J by 4 bases, and 13 bases separated the two germline ends. Here the CDR3 DNA reads TGCGCCAGCAGCGGCGGTGAGCTGGCAGATACGCAGTATTTT. It is translated as CASSGGELADTQYF.

This clonotype has a handful of counts. The V gene is TRBV4-3, the J gene TRBJ1-2; maybe TRBD1 (5 bases). Trimming removed 1 base at V and 5 bases at J, with 17 bases between. Per the germline V gene, CDR1 is LGHNA and CDR2 is YSLEER. CDR3 length: 16 amino acids. CDR3 amino acids: CASSQVEQDLGYGYTF. Written as DNA, the CDR3 is TGCGCCAGCAGCCAAGTTGAACAGGACTTAGGGTATGGCTACACCTTC.

This clonotype has at least ten counts. A junction boundary mismatches the germline segment, possibly from a read error. The chain couples TRBV5-6 to TRBJ1-5; 7 nucleotides align to TRBD1. The CDR3 has 14 amino acids. CDR1 SGHDT and CDR2 YYEEEE come from the germline V gene. The CDR3 nucleotides read TGCGCCAGCAGCTTGGAAGGGGGCGGTCAGCCCCAGCATTTT. It specifies CASSLEGGGQPQHF.